The 21 T cell receptor beta chains reported below all come from one sample, sequenced in a study of follicular helper T cells after annual influenza vaccination. Some clones are missing from TCRdb's copy, which holds only in-frame ones; the method was immunoSEQ multiplex PCR. The data show under 15,000 clones, under 80% seen once. The time point: 2014-2015 season, pre-vaccination. The starting material was CXCR5- memory CD4+ T cells sorted from blood, obtained on the day of influenza vaccination. The receptors shown here come from an adult who received the influenza vaccine.

This chain joins TRBV11-2 and TRBJ1-4; D not resolved. CDR3 length equals 15 residues. V was shortened by 6 bases and J by 8 bases, with 19 bases between the two germline ends. Germline V gene lookup returns CDR1 SGHAT and CDR2 FQNNGV. The CDR3 reads CASRPYGRPGEKLFF. The DNA of the CDR3 is TGTGCCAGCAGACCGTATGGACGGCCTGGGGAAAAACTGTTTTTT.

This clone was seen only once. The chain links TRBV5-1 to TRBJ2-6; 7 bases are a match to TRBD1. The J segment lost 6 bases and the V segment lost 2 bases, leaving 2 bases of the junction unmatched. The germline V gene has CDR1 SGHRS and CDR2 YFSETQ. The CDR3 runs 14 residues. The CDR3 DNA is TGCGCCAGCAGCTTAACAGGGGAGGCCAACGTCCTGACTTTC. It codes for CASSLTGEANVLTF.

V and J are TRBV7-6 and TRBJ2-5; no definite D call. This CDR3 comprises 13 residues. CDR1 and CDR2 (germline): SGHVS, FNYEAQ. V lost 1 base and J 7 bases, leaving 10 bases between the germline ends. CDR3 sequence (DNA): TGTGCCAGCAGCTTAGGGGCTACGTCGACCCAGTACTTC. Translated, it gives CASSLGATSTQYF.

The chain carries TRBV25-1 and TRBJ2-7, with D possibly TRBD1 on 6 matching bases. Trimming took 0 bases from V and 5 from J, leaving 11 bases between them. From germline, CDR1 is MGHDK and CDR2 SYGVNS. The CDR3 has 14 residues. CDR3 sequence: CASSEYQGYHEQYF. The CDR3 nucleotides read TGTGCCAGCAGTGAATATCAGGGGTACCACGAGCAGTACTTC.

J is TRBJ1-5 and V is TRBV19; the match to TRBD1 covers 8 bases. CDR1 LNHDA and CDR2 SQIVND come from the germline V gene (reference sequence). J was trimmed by 4 bases and V by 4 bases; bases with no gene match: 9. The CDR3 has 16 residues. The CDR3 DNA is TGTGCCAGTAGTACGATGGACAGGGTCGTAAATCAGCCCCAGCATTTT. It encodes CASSTMDRVVNQPQHF.

The chain has TRBV5-1 and TRBJ1-1, with D tentatively TRBD1 (6 bases). V lost 4 bases and J lost 5, with 18 bases in between. CDR1 SGHRS and CDR2 YFSETQ come from the germline V gene. This CDR3 spans 15 amino acids. The CDR3 DNA reads as TGCGCCAGCAGCACCCTATCAACGAGGGGGACTGAAGCTTTCTTT. It yields the protein CASSTLSTRGTEAFF.

V gene TRBV10-3 combines with J gene TRBJ1-4, with no clear D. The length of the CDR3 is 15 residues. The V end was cut by 4 bases, the J end by 0 bases, with 9 bases between. Germline V gene data show CDR1 as ENHRY and CDR2 as SYGVKD. As DNA, the CDR3 is TGTGCCATCAGTGCGGCGGGGACAACTAATGAAAAACTGTTTTTT. The encoded protein is CAISAAGTTNEKLFF.

The chain links TRBV4-1 to TRBJ2-2, with D possibly being TRBD1 (5 bases). The CDR3 covers 15 residues. V dropped 0 bases and J dropped 6 bases, with 11 bases sitting between them. Per the germline V gene, CDR1 is MGHRA and CDR2 is YSYEKL. The CDR3 bases are TGCGCCAGCAGCCAAGAACAGGCCCCGGCCGGGGAGCTGTTTTTT. It encodes CASSQEQAPAGELFF.

Here the CDR3 reads CASSTDVNYGYTF. The CDR3 bases are TGTGCCAGTAGTACGGACGTTAACTATGGCTACACCTTC. This chain connects TRBV19 to TRBJ1-2, with no clear D. This CDR3 comprises 13 residues. The V gene lost 4 bases and the J gene lost 1 base, with 7 bases spanning the gap. The germline gives CDR1 LNHDA, CDR2 SQIVND (reference sequence).

The chain combines TRBV7-9 with TRBJ1-1; D is unresolved. Germline-derived CDR1 and CDR2 are SEHNR and FQNEAQ (reference sequence). The CDR3 contains 11 residues. Trimming removed 3 bases at V and 11 bases at J, with 10 bases between. Written as DNA, the CDR3 is TGTGCCAGCAGCTTGGAATTGGTCGCTTTCTTT. The encoded protein is CASSLELVAFF.

The chain is built from TRBV19 and TRBJ2-3, with 14 bases aligning to TRBD2. CDR3 size: 17 residues. J gave up 1 base and V 2 bases, and 2 bases lay outside the gene matches. CDR1 and CDR2 from the germline V gene are LNHDA and SQIVND (reference sequence). CDR3 amino acids: CASSIMGLAGGTDTQYF. The CDR3 DNA follows: TGTGCCAGTAGTATAATGGGACTAGCGGGGGGCACAGATACGCAGTATTTT.

The chain recombines TRBV7-2 with TRBJ2-3; weak D call: TRBD2 (5 bases). Germline V CDR1 and CDR2: SGHTA, FQGNSA. The CDR3 contains 17 residues. V dropped 5 bases and J dropped 2 bases, with 20 bases sitting between them. Here the CDR3 reads CASSPRRAALSTDTQYF. The CDR3 DNA follows: TGTGCCAGCAGCCCTAGGCGGGCCGCGCTTTCCACAGATACGCAGTATTTT.

This clone was seen only once. This rearrangement joins TRBV7-2 to TRBJ2-5; 13 bases map to TRBD2. V lost 5 bases and J lost 4; bases outside the gene matches: 7. This CDR3 comprises 16 residues. Germline-derived CDR1 and CDR2 are SGHTA and FQGNSA. The CDR3 DNA reads as TGTGCCAGCAGCCCAAGACTAGCGGGGGGTCTAGAGACCCAGTACTTC. The encoded protein is CASSPRLAGGLETQYF.

The chain recombines TRBV29-1 with TRBJ1-2; D gene unclear. Trimming took off 4 bases at V and 4 bases at J, with 10 bases between the two ends. The CDR3 runs to 12 residues. Germline V gene lookup returns CDR1 SQVTM and CDR2 ANQGSEA. In DNA, the CDR3 is TGCAGCGTTGTCGATTCGGCCTATGGCTACACCTTC. Translation: CSVVDSAYGYTF.

This clone was found a few times. The V and J genes are TRBV7-8 and TRBJ1-2, with a possible D match to TRBD1 (5 bases). Germline V gene sequence: CDR1 SGHVS, CDR2 FQNEAQ. The CDR3 has 13 amino acids. Trimming removed 7 bases from V and 4 bases from J, with 13 bases in between. The CDR3: CASTMGPFYGYTF. In DNA form, the CDR3 reads TGTGCCAGCACAATGGGACCCTTCTATGGCTACACCTTC. The variable domain in full, completed from reference TRBV7-8 and TRBJ1-2, reads GAGVSQSPRYKVAKRGQDVALRCDPISGHVSLFWYQQALGQGPEFLTYFQNEAQLDKSGLPSDRFFAERPEGSVSTLKIQRTQQEDSAVYLCASTMGPFYGYTFGSGTRLTVV.

This chain joins TRBV29-1 and TRBJ2-7; 12 bases agree with TRBD2. Germline V CDR1 and CDR2: SQVTM, ANQGSEA. The V segment lost 6 bases and the J segment 6 bases; nucleotides outside the gene matches: 3. The CDR3 sequence is 12 residues long. The CDR3 sequence is CSVTSGGGEQYF. The DNA of the CDR3 is TGCAGCGTGACTAGCGGGGGAGGCGAGCAGTACTTC.

V and J are TRBV27 and TRBJ1-1; D unclear. Germline CDR1 reads MNHEY; CDR2 reads SMNVEV (reference sequence). The CDR3 loop spans 13 amino acids. V was cut by 4 bases and J by 5 bases, with 11 bases left in between. The CDR3 sequence: CASSSIWETEAFF. In nucleotides, the CDR3 is TGTGCCAGCAGTTCAATATGGGAGACTGAAGCTTTCTTT.

V and J are TRBV19 and TRBJ1-1; TRBD1 agrees at 7 bases. V gave up 2 bases and J gave up 10 bases; unmatched junction bases: 16. The CDR3 loop spans 16 amino acids. Germline V lookup: CDR1 LNHDA, CDR2 SQIVND (reference sequence). Here the CDR3 DNA reads TGTGCCAGTAGTATATACTCGGGGGGACAGAGGGAAGGAGCTTTCTTT. Translated, it gives CASSIYSGGQREGAFF.

This chain joins TRBV7-9 and TRBJ2-1, with TRBD2 matching over 7 bases. The CDR3 totals 15 residues. CDR1 and CDR2 from the germline V gene are SEHNR and FQNEAQ (reference sequence). Trimming at V came to 5 bases and at J to 5 bases, leaving 9 bases not matched to a gene. CDR3 DNA sequence: TGTGCCAGCAGCCCTCGACTAGCTGAAAACAATGAGCAGTTCTTC. Amino acids: CASSPRLAENNEQFF. Combining the CDR3 with reference TRBV7-9 and TRBJ2-1 gives the whole variable domain DTGVSQNPRHKITKRGQNVTFRCDPISEHNRLYWYRQTLGQGPEFLTYFQNEAQLEKSRLLSDRFSAERPKGSFSTLEIQRTEQGDSAMYLCASSPRLAENNEQFFGPGTRLTVL.

This clone was seen only a few times. The chain recombines TRBV7-3 with TRBJ2-2, with D uncertain. The CDR3 has 14 amino acids. V was cut by 3 bases and J by 4 bases, with 9 bases left in between. Per the germline V gene, CDR1 is SGHTA and CDR2 is FQGTGA. DNA for the CDR3: TGTGCCAGCAGCTTGTCGGGCACCACCGGGGAGCTGTTTTTT. Its translation is CASSLSGTTGELFF. The full variable domain, its missing parts supplied by reference TRBV7-3 and TRBJ2-2, is GAGVSQTPSNKVTEKGKYVELRCDPISGHTALYWYRQSLGQGPEFLIYFQGTGAADDSGLPNDRFFAVRPEGSVSTLKIQRTERGDSAVYLCASSLSGTTGELFFGEGSRLTVL.

The chain couples TRBV10-3 to TRBJ1-2; 8 bases map to TRBD1. The J segment lost 6 bases and the V segment lost 6 bases, leaving 9 bases of the junction unmatched. The CDR3 sequence is 14 residues long. The germline V gene encodes CDR1 ENHRY and CDR2 SYGVKD. CDR3 DNA sequence: TGTGCCATCAGCCAACCGGCGACAGGGGATGGCTACACCTTC. Encoded protein: CAISQPATGDGYTF.